Sequencing of this T cell receptor (beta chain) was carried out in a study of blood T cell repertoires in COVID-19. Across the whole study: The study drew acute and convalescent COVID-19 samples from the United States, Italy and Spain. Sample material is recorded as cDNA or gDNA derived from T cells, B-cell-depleted T cells, or PBMCs.

Generated by immunoSEQ multiplex PCR, the TCRdb table keeps only in-frame clones and is missing some. Of about 94,000 clones listed, 65% to 85% are singletons. The germline V gene encodes CDR1 MNHEY and CDR2 SVGAGI. The J segment lost 2 bases and the V segment lost 5 bases, leaving 4 bases of the junction unmatched. The CDR3 contains 14 residues. The sample comprised peripheral blood. The V and J genes are TRBV6-5 and TRBJ2-7; 9 bases align to TRBD2. This clonotype originated in a man in his fifties or sixties with acute or convalescent COVID-19. The CDR3 nucleotides are TGTGCCAGCAGTATTCTAGCGGGGACCTACGAGCAGTACTTC. Protein: CASSILAGTYEQYF.